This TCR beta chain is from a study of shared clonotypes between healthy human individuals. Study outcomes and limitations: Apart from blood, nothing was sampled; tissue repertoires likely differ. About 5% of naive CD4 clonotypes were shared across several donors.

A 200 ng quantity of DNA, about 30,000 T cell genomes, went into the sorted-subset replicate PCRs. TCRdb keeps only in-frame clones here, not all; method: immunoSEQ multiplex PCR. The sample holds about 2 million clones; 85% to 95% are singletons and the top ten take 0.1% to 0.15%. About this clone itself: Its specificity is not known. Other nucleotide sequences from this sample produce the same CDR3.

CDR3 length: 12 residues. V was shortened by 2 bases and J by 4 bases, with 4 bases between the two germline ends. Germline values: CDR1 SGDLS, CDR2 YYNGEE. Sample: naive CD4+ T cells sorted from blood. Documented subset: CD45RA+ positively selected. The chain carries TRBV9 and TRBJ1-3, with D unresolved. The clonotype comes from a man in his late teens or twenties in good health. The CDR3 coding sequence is TGTGCCAGCAGCGTCACAGGAAACACCATATATTTT. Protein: CASSVTGNTIYF.